This T cell receptor (beta chain) was sequenced for a study of glioma-infiltrating T cells. Note on this clonotype: Its matching antigen is unknown. The junction does not match germline at one end; this may be a read error.

TCR alpha and beta CDR3 regions were amplified from RNA using iRepertoire nested multiplex PCR. One-step reverse transcription and amplification started from approximately 100-400 ng of tissue mRNA or PBMC total RNA. TCRdb re-analysed the multiplex PCR reads in MiXCR, keeping a single row per CDR3 protein. The data contain some 180,000 distinct CDR3 sequences, 25% to 35% of them singletons. Findings of the study overall: Above-expected tissue-blood divergence occurred in all gliomas, most in low-grade ones. Only very few CDR3 sequences appeared in both tissue and blood.

CDR3 length: 14 amino acids. Looked up from germline, CDR1 is MNHNY and CDR2 is SVGAGI (reference sequence). The sequenced material came from glioma tissue, nonneoplastic brain tissue, or PBMCs (not recorded which). This sequence originates from a human donor with low-grade glioma or glioblastoma, undergoing nonglioma brain surgery, or in good health (not recorded which). The J gene is TRBJ2-3, the V gene TRBV6-6; D is unresolved. DNA of the CDR3: TGTGCCAGCAGTTACTCATTCGCTGAGGAGACCCAGTGCTTT. It encodes CASSYSFAEETQCF.